Here is one T cell receptor (beta chain) with its context. The data are from a study of blood T cell repertoires in COVID-19. Study-level background: Both acute and convalescent COVID-19 samples were obtained from the United States, Italy and Spain. PBMCs, B-cell-depleted T cells, or T cells were the source of the cDNA or gDNA that made up the material.

Per the original methods: Estimation of nucleated cell counts relied on the amplification of reference gene primers. The protocol was immunoSEQ multiplex PCR, while the TCRdb copy is restricted to in-frame clones and leaves out a portion. Clone size and the V and J calls come from that table; the DNA yielded D and trimming. The table includes 110,000 or so clones, 85% to 90% detected once. The receptor's source is a man in his 70s who had recovered from COVID-19. The sample consisted of peripheral blood.

DNA for the CDR3: TGTGCCAGCAGCCCGCATCCGGGACAGGGGGCGGGAACTGAAGCTTTCTTT. It specifies CASSPHPGQGAGTEAFF. This sequence joins TRBV3-1 (or the pseudogene TRBV3-2) and TRBJ1-1; 12 bases match TRBD1. The junction had 11 bases not matched to a gene; V was cut back by 4 bases and J by 5 bases. Germline CDR1 LGHDT, CDR2 YNNKEL (reference sequence). This CDR3 contains 17 residues.